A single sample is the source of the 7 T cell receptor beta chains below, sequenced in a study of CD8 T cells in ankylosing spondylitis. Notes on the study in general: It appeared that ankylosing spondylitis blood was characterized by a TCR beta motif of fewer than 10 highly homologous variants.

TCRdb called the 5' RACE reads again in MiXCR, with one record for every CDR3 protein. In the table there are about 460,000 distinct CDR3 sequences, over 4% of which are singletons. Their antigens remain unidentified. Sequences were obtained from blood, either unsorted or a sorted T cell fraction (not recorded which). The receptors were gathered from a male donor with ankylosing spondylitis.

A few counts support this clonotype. CDR3 nucleotides: TGTGCCAGCAGCTTTGGGAGCGGGGGTGGCACAGATACGCAGTATTTT. Translation: CASSFGSGGGTDTQYF. The rearrangement links TRBV7-2 to TRBJ2-3; 8 bases line up with TRBD2. CDR3 length: 16 amino acids. CDR1 is SGHTA and CDR2 is FQGNSA in the germline V gene. J lost 1 base, V lost 3 bases, and 6 bases had no gene match.

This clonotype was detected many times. The CDR3 coding sequence is TGTGCCAGCAGCCAAGGGCAGTCTGAAGCTTTCTTT. Translating it yields CASSQGQSEAFF. The chain combines TRBV7-3 with TRBJ1-1, with D unresolved. CDR3 length: 12 residues. Per the germline V gene, CDR1 is SGHTA and CDR2 is FQGTGA. Trimming shortened V by 5 bases and J by 6 bases, and 10 bases separated the two germline ends.

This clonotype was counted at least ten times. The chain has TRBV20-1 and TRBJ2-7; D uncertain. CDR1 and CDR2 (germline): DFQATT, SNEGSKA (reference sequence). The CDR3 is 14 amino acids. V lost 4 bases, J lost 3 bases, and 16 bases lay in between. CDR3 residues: CSANPGPVGYEQYF. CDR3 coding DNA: TGCAGTGCTAACCCGGGCCCCGTTGGCTACGAGCAGTACTTC.

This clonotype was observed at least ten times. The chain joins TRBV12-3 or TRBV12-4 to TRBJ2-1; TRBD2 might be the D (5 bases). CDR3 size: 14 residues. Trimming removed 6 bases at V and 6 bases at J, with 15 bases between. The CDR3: CASRTGKAANEQFF. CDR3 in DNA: TGTGCCAGCAGAACGGGGAAGGCGGCCAATGAGCAGTTCTTC.

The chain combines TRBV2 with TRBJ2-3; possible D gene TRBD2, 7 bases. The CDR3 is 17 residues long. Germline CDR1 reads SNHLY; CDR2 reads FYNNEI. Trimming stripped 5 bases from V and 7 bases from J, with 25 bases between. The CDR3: CASSRRGAEGGKNTQYF. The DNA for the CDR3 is TGTGCCAGCAGTCGTCGAGGAGCGGAGGGGGGGAAGAATACGCAGTATTTT.

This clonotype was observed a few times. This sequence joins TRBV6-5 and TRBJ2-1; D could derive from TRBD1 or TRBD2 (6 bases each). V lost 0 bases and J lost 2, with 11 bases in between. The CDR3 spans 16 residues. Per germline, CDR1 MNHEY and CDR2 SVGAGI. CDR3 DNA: TGTGCCAGCAGTTACTCGATAGGGGGGACCTACAATGAGCAGTTCTTC. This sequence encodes CASSYSIGGTYNEQFF.

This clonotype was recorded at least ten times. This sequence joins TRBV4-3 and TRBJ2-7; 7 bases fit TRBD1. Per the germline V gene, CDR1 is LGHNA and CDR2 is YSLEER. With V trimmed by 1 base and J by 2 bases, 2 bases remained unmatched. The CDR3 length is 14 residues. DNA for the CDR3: TGCGCCAGCAGCCAAGTTGACAGGGCCTACGAGCAGTACTTC. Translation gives CASSQVDRAYEQYF.